This record covers a single T cell receptor beta chain. V was clipped by 5 bases and J by 0 bases, with 11 bases between them. The V gene's germline CDR1 is SGHTA and CDR2 FQGNSA. This CDR3 spans 15 amino acids. These data come from a study of blood T cell repertoires in COVID-19. For the study at large: COVID-19 samples, acute and convalescent, were from the United States, Italy and Spain.

Per the original methods: It was from reference gene primer amplification that nucleated cell counts were estimated. Method: immunoSEQ multiplex PCR; TCRdb's copy keeps in-frame clones and lacks some. That table gives V, J and clone size, and the DNA gave D and trimming. Of roughly 110,000 clones detected, around 80% appear once; the ten largest clones hold about 6.3%. The source of this sequence is a man aged 80 or over with COVID-19, enrolled during active disease. Specimen: peripheral blood. The J gene is TRBJ1-3, the V gene TRBV7-2; perhaps TRBD1 as D (6 bases). The CDR3: CASSPRGPSGNTIYF. The CDR3 DNA is TGTGCCAGCAGCCCCAGGGGCCCCTCTGGAAACACCATATATTTT. The entire variable domain, with the rest obtained from reference TRBV7-2 and TRBJ1-3, is as follows: GAGVSQSPSNKVTEKGKDVELRCDPISGHTALYWYRQSLGQGLEFLIYFQGNSAPDKSGLPSDRFSAERTGGSVSTLTIQRTQQEDSAVYLCASSPRGPSGNTIYFGEGSWLTVV.